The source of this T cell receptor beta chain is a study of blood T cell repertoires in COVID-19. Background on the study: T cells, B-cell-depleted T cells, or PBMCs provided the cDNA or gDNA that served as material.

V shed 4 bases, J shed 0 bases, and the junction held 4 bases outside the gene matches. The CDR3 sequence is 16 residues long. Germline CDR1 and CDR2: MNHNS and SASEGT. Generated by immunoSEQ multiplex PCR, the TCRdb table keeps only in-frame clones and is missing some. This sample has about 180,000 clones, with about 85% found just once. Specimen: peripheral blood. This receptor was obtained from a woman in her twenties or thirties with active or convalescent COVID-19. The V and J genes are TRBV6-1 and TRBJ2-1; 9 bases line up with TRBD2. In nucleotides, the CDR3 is TGTGCCAGCAGTGGGGATAGCGGGAGCTCCTACAATGAGCAGTTCTTC. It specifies CASSGDSGSSYNEQFF.